Following are 17 T cell receptor beta chains from one sample sequenced in a study of cytomegalovirus exposure and HLA in healthy donors (dated by TCRdb to 2017 to 2019). The library was produced with the immunoSEQ multiplex PCR assay. For the multiplex PCR, a mixture combining 60 forward primers for TCR Vbeta segments and 13 reverse primers for TCR Jbeta segments was used. Held by TCRdb, this immuneACCESS table contains in-frame sequences only and omits some clones. Under half of the omission traces to an unresolved V gene where checked; the cause of the rest is unknown. The sample data list 210,000 or so clones, and more than 75% of these were observed just once. The ten largest account for around 1.4% of the sample. The sample taken for sequencing was PBMCs. Receptors were obtained from a human donor in good health.

This clone was observed a few times. A read error may account for a junction end that differs from germline. The chain couples TRBV7-9 to TRBJ1-1, with D uncertain. This CDR3 spans 12 amino acids. Germline CDR1 and CDR2: SEHNR and FQNEAQ (reference sequence). CDR3: CASRAEEVVFQF. The CDR3 DNA is TGTGCCAGTCGTGCCGAGGAGGTGGTATTCCAATTT.

The rearrangement uses TRBV5-4 and TRBJ1-2; D is possibly TRBD1 (5 bases). The CDR3 totals 14 residues. Germline lookup yields CDR1 SGHNT and CDR2 YYREEE (reference sequence). Trimming took 4 bases from V and 4 from J, leaving 14 bases between them. CDR3 residues: CASSQSGTVYGYTF. The CDR3 nucleotides read TGTGCCAGCAGCCAAAGCGGGACGGTCTATGGCTACACCTTC.

This chain joins TRBV21-1 and TRBJ2-7; TRBD2 is taken as the D call from the table, unchecked against the DNA. TRBV21-1 is listed as a pseudogene. The CDR3 is 17 amino acids. The CDR3 coding sequence is TGTGCCAGCAGCAAAGCCCGACTTAGCGGGAGGCGGTACGAGCAGTACTTC. It is translated as CASSKARLSGRRYEQYF.

CDR3 nucleotide sequence: TGCGCCAGCAGCCAAGCGCCGGGAACGGAGACCCAGTACTTC. It encodes CASSQAPGTETQYF. The gene calls are TRBV4-1 and TRBJ2-5; TRBD2 is a possible D gene (5 bases). Trimming pared 1 base from V and 5 bases from J, leaving 11 bases between. CDR1 is MGHRA and CDR2 is YSYEKL in the germline V gene. CDR3 size: 14 residues.

This clone was recorded only once. J is TRBJ2-7 and V is TRBV18; 8 bases are a match to TRBD2. Germline values: CDR1 KGHSH, CDR2 LQKENI. This CDR3 has 15 residues. Trimming cost V 3 bases and J 6 bases; bases outside gene matches: 10. Here the CDR3 DNA reads TGTGCCAGCTCACCCGTGCCGGGAGCGGGAGCCGAGCAGTACTTC. Its translation: CASSPVPGAGAEQYF.

The chain employs TRBV29-1 and TRBJ2-1; 10 nucleotides line up with TRBD2. V dropped 4 bases and J dropped 7; count of bases not matched to a gene: 4. Germline V gene data show CDR1 as SQVTM and CDR2 as ANQGSEA. This CDR3 has 13 amino acids. The CDR3 region is CSVVLAGRNEQFF. In DNA, the CDR3 is TGCAGCGTTGTACTAGCGGGAAGAAATGAGCAGTTCTTC.

The genes are TRBV11-3 and TRBJ2-5, with D possibly being TRBD2 (6 bases). This CDR3 has 17 amino acids. Looked up from germline, CDR1 is SGHNT and CDR2 is YENEEA. V lost 1 base and J lost 2, with 17 bases in between. The CDR3: CASSLGLGTGVQETQYF. The DNA of the CDR3 is TGTGCCAGCAGCTTAGGTCTAGGGACGGGAGTTCAAGAGACCCAGTACTTC.

The V gene is TRBV19, the J gene TRBJ1-5; TRBD1 agrees at 7 bases. The V and J ends lost 1 base and 11 bases, in that order; junction bases with no gene match: 5. The CDR3 is 13 residues long. Germline values: CDR1 LNHDA, CDR2 SQIVND (reference sequence). CDR3 DNA sequence: TGTGCCAGTAGTATAGCCTGGGACAGCTCCCAGCATTTT. Protein sequence: CASSIAWDSSQHF.

V and J are TRBV19 and TRBJ1-1; 7 bases agree with TRBD1. Trimming at V came to 4 bases and at J to 4 bases, leaving 6 bases not matched to a gene. Germline V gives CDR1 LNHDA, CDR2 SQIVND (reference sequence). The CDR3 covers 14 residues. In nucleotides, the CDR3 is TGTGCCAGTAGTACTCGACAGGGCCGCACTGAAGCTTTCTTT. Its protein product is CASSTRQGRTEAFF.

The genes are TRBV4-1 and TRBJ2-1, with D perhaps TRBD1 (6 bases). CDR3 length equals 15 residues. Germline V gives CDR1 MGHRA, CDR2 YSYEKL. V lost 1 base and J 4 bases, leaving 11 bases between the germline ends. CDR3 bases: TGCGCCAGCAGCCAAGTGGGGGCTGAGTACAATGAGCAGTTCTTC. This gives the protein CASSQVGAEYNEQFF.

V and J are TRBV5-1 and TRBJ2-1; D ambiguous. The germline V gene encodes CDR1 SGHRS and CDR2 YFSETQ. The CDR3 is 13 amino acids. V lost 1 base to trimming and J lost 5 bases, with 7 bases between them. The CDR3 bases are TGCGCCAGCAGCTTGAGCTTGGACAATGAGCAGTTCTTC. Amino acids: CASSLSLDNEQFF. The full variable domain, completed using reference TRBV5-1 and TRBJ2-1, is KAGVTQTPRYLIKTRGQQVTLSCSPISGHRSVSWYQQTPGQGLQFLFEYFSETQRNKGNFPGRFSGRQFSNSRSEMNVSTLELGDSALYLCASSLSLDNEQFFGPGTRLTVL.

This sequence joins TRBV2 and TRBJ2-4; TRBD1 matches at 9 bases. This CDR3 has 19 residues. J was trimmed by 1 base and V by 5 bases; bases with no gene match: 15. From germline, CDR1 is SNHLY and CDR2 FYNNEI. The CDR3 sequence is CASSSIPGQGPLAKNIQYF. Here the CDR3 DNA reads TGTGCCAGCAGTTCTATTCCGGGACAGGGACCCCTTGCCAAAAACATTCAGTACTTC.

J is TRBJ2-2 and V is TRBV7-3; TRBD1 might be the D (6 bases). CDR3 length: 16 amino acids. The germline V gene encodes CDR1 SGHTA and CDR2 FQGTGA. V lost 5 bases to trimming and J lost 3 bases, with 16 bases between them. CDR3 sequence reads: CASSPLGTSYTGELFF. The DNA of the CDR3 is TGTGCCAGCAGCCCCCTGGGGACATCATACACCGGGGAGCTGTTTTTT.

This clone was detected only once. The V call is TRBV7-3, the J call TRBJ2-7; the D gene is possibly TRBD1 (6 bases). Trimming took off 5 bases at V and 3 bases at J, with 11 bases between the two ends. The CDR3 contains 13 residues. CDR1 is SGHTA, CDR2 FQGTGA, per germline. CDR3: CASSRTEGYEQYF. The CDR3 DNA reads TGTGCCAGCAGCCGGACAGAGGGCTACGAGCAGTACTTC.

The chain has TRBV7-2 and TRBJ1-5; D perhaps matches TRBD1 (6 bases). Germline CDR1 is SGHTA and CDR2 is FQGNSA. Trimming pared 6 bases from V and 6 bases from J, leaving 15 bases between. CDR3 size: 14 residues. As DNA, the CDR3 is TGTGCCAGCAGTCCATTACAGGGTTCTCAGCCCCAGCATTTT. It codes for CASSPLQGSQPQHF.

The genes are TRBV15 and TRBJ2-7; D is perhaps TRBD1 (6 bases). Between the trimmed V and J ends, which lost 0 bases and 2 bases, there was a span of 11 bases. Germline CDR1 is LNHNV and CDR2 is YYDKDF (reference sequence). The CDR3 is 15 residues long. The CDR3 DNA sequence: TGTGCCACCAGCAGAGATCGGGGACATACCTACGAGCAGTACTTC. Translated: CATSRDRGHTYEQYF.

This clone was seen a handful of times. The J gene is TRBJ2-1, the V gene TRBV7-2, with 15 positions matching TRBD2. The CDR3 is made up of 18 amino acids. Germline CDR1 SGHTA, CDR2 FQGNSA. Losses at the gene ends were 1 base for V and 4 bases for J; bases not matched to a gene: 5. In DNA form, the CDR3 reads TGTGCCAGCAGCTTAGAGGGGACTAGCGGGAGGTTTTACAATGAGCAGTTCTTC. Its protein is CASSLEGTSGRFYNEQFF.